The 8 T cell receptor beta chains below all came from one sample that was sequenced in a study of T cell changes during pregnancy in multiple sclerosis (dated by TCRdb to 2018 to 2020). Library preparation was by the immunoSEQ multiplex PCR assay. TCRdb limited this immuneACCESS table to in-frame rearrangements with V and J called. A share of clones is missing; checked studies link under half to unresolved V genes, and the rest is unexplained. This sample is represented by approximately 33,000 clones; 70% to 90% of them were singletons. The top ten clonotypes cover approximately 0.69% of the sample. Specimen: CD4+ T cells from peripheral blood mononuclear cells, collected in the first trimester of pregnancy. The receptors were sampled from a female donor in good health, enrolled as a control in a pregnancy study.

This clone came up a few times. V gene TRBV4-1 combines with J gene TRBJ1-1, with D possibly TRBD1 on 5 matching bases. The V and J ends lost 6 bases and 0 bases respectively, with 11 bases between them. Looked up from germline, CDR1 is MGHRA and CDR2 is YSYEKL. The CDR3 spans 14 residues. CDR3 in amino acids: CASSRGGVNTEAFF. The CDR3 coding sequence is TGCGCCAGCAGTCGCGGGGGAGTGAACACTGAAGCTTTCTTT.

The V and J genes are TRBV7-9 and TRBJ2-2; D possibly corresponds to TRBD1 (5 bases). Germline V gene lookup returns CDR1 SEHNR and CDR2 FQNEAQ (reference sequence). The CDR3 loop spans 16 amino acids. V was pared by 2 bases and J by 7 bases, with 17 bases between. The CDR3 region has the DNA TGTGCCAGCAGCTTACTCCCGAAGGGGCGTAGCGGGGAGCTGTTTTTT. This sequence encodes CASSLLPKGRSGELFF.

V is TRBV11-1 and J is TRBJ2-7, with 7 bases lining up with TRBD1. The CDR3 extends over 14 amino acids. The V gene's germline CDR1 is SGHAT and CDR2 FQDESV (reference sequence). The trim removed 5 bases at V and 1 base at J, leaving 5 bases unmatched. The CDR3 region has the DNA TGTGCCAGCAGCCGAGGGACAGAGTCCTACGAGCAGTACTTC. This translates into CASSRGTESYEQYF.

The V and J genes are TRBV7-2 and TRBJ1-2, with D maybe TRBD1 (6 bases). Looked up from germline, CDR1 is SGHTA and CDR2 is FQGNSA. The CDR3 extends over 17 amino acids. Trimming shortened V by 5 bases and J by 0 bases, and 19 bases separated the two germline ends. The DNA for the CDR3 is TGTGCCAGCAGCGTAAGATCAAACAGGGTGGCTAACTATGGCTACACCTTC. Translation: CASSVRSNRVANYGYTF.

This clone was recorded a few times. This chain's CDR3 is CASGPGQGTGELFF. In nucleotides, the CDR3 is TGTGCCAGCGGGCCGGGACAGGGAACCGGGGAGCTGTTTTTT. V is TRBV7-6 and J is TRBJ2-2; 9 positions agree with TRBD1. V lost 8 bases to trimming and J lost 5 bases; unmatched junction nucleotides: 6. CDR1 and CDR2 (germline): SGHVS, FNYEAQ. The length of the CDR3 is 14 residues.

The chain couples TRBV27 to TRBJ2-4, with 8 bases matching TRBD2. CDR1 is MNHEY and CDR2 is SMNVEV in the germline V gene (reference sequence). V gave up 1 base and J gave up 6 bases; unmatched junction bases: 14. The CDR3 runs 18 residues. The CDR3 sequence is CASSLWGRDTGGGNIQYF. The DNA of the CDR3 is TGTGCCAGCAGTTTATGGGGGCGGGACACGGGGGGGGGAAACATTCAGTACTTC.

The chain has TRBV13 and TRBJ1-6, with D maybe TRBD1 (5 bases). The CDR3 runs to 18 residues. V lost 0 bases and J lost 0, with 12 bases in between. The germline V gene encodes CDR1 PRHDT and CDR2 FYEKMQ (reference sequence). This chain's CDR3 is CASSLGSRGISYNSPLHF. The CDR3 DNA reads TGTGCCAGCAGCTTAGGTTCGCGGGGGATCTCCTATAATTCACCCCTCCACTTT. The variable domain in full, completed from reference TRBV13 and TRBJ1-6, reads AAGVIQSPRHLIKEKRETATLKCYPIPRHDTVYWYQQGPGQDPQFLISFYEKMQSDKGSIPDRFSAQQFSDYHSELNMSSLELGDSALYFCASSLGSRGISYNSPLHFGNGTRLTVT.

The J gene is TRBJ2-6, the V gene TRBV5-5; D is undetermined. With 3 bases removed from V and 0 bases from J, the gap between germline ends came to 4 bases. The CDR3 has 14 residues. Per the germline V gene, CDR1 is SGHKS and CDR2 is YYEKEE (reference sequence). CDR3 protein: CASSSGSGANVLTF. In DNA, the CDR3 is TGTGCCAGCAGCTCGGGCTCTGGGGCCAACGTCCTGACTTTC.